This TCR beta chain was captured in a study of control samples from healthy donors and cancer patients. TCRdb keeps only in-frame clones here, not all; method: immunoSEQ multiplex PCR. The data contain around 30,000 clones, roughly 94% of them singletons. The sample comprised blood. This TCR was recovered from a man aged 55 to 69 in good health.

CDR3 loop: CASSPKQTSGELFF. In DNA, the CDR3 is TGTGCCAGCAGCCCCAAACAGACTAGCGGGGAGCTGTTTTTT. The rearrangement joins TRBV3-1 (or the pseudogene TRBV3-2) to TRBJ2-2; tentatively, D is TRBD2 (6 bases). V was pared by 4 bases and J by 7 bases, with 13 bases between. CDR3 length equals 14 residues. CDR1 is LGHDT and CDR2 is YNNKEL in the germline V gene (reference sequence).